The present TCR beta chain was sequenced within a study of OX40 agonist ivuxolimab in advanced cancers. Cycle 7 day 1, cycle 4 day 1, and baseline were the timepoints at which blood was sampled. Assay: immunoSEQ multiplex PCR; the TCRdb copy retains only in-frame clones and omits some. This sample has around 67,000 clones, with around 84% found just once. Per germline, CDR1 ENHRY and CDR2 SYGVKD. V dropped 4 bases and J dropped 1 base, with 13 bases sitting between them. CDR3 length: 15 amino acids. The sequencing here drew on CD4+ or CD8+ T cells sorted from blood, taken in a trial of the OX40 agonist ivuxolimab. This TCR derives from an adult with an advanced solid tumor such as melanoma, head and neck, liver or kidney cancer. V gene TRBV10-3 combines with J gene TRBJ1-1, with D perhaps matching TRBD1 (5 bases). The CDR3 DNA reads TGTGCCATCAGTGGCCAGGGATTTACGAACACTGAAGCTTTCTTT. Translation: CAISGQGFTNTEAFF.